These 5 T cell receptor beta chains were sequenced from one sample in a study of blood T cell repertoires in COVID-19. The assay was immunoSEQ multiplex PCR, and TCRdb's table has in-frame clones only and misses some. The sample has roughly 55,000 clones; around 84% are singletons. Specimen: peripheral blood. Receptors originate from a man in his 70s with active COVID-19.

This clone was observed a handful of times. V is TRBV6-2 or TRBV6-3 and J is TRBJ1-6; D is undetermined. Germline CDR1 and CDR2: MNHEY and SVGEGT. The CDR3 extends over 15 amino acids. The germline V and J ends were trimmed by 0 bases and 8 bases, with 11 bases remaining between them. The CDR3 loop is CASSYSRGRDSPLHF. CDR3 nucleotides: TGTGCCAGCAGTTACTCGCGGGGTCGGGATTCACCCCTCCACTTT.

The CDR3 here is CASSLVGQGARGYTF. As DNA, the CDR3 is TGCGCCAGCAGCTTGGTCGGGCAGGGGGCGCGGGGCTACACCTTC. The chain carries TRBV5-1 and TRBJ1-2; 8 bases are a match to TRBD1. The ends lost 0 bases at V and 8 bases at J; junction bases unmatched: 9. Germline V gives CDR1 SGHRS, CDR2 YFSETQ. The CDR3 is made up of 15 amino acids.

This clone was seen a few times. J is TRBJ2-3 and V is TRBV10-1; D remains ambiguous. CDR3 length: 12 residues. Germline CDR1 WNHNN, CDR2 SYGVQD (reference sequence). The V gene lost 4 bases and the J gene lost 2 bases, with 4 bases spanning the gap. The DNA for the CDR3 is TGCGCCAGCAGTGGACACACAGATACGCAGTATTTT. Translated: CASSGHTDTQYF.

CDR3 sequence (DNA): TGTGCCAGCAGCTTGGGGCGTGCAGGGGGCCGTCTGGGAAGGCGCCAATACTTC. Protein sequence: CASSLGRAGGRLGRRQYF. The chain employs TRBV7-6 and TRBJ2-5; TRBD1 matches at 8 bases. Germline lookup yields CDR1 SGHVS and CDR2 FNYEAQ. CDR3 length: 18 residues. The V gene end was trimmed by 3 bases and the J gene end by 14 bases; junction bases not matched to a gene: 26.

The chain combines TRBV4-3 with TRBJ2-5, with unresolved D. The CDR3 sequence is 14 residues long. Germline V CDR1 and CDR2: LGHNA, YSLEER. Between the trimmed V and J ends, which lost 0 bases and 6 bases, there was a span of 11 bases. CDR3 nucleotide sequence: TGCGCCAGCAGCCAAGATTCGAGTATGAAGACCCAGTACTTC. This gives the protein CASSQDSSMKTQYF.